The 20 T cell receptor beta chains presented below share a single source sample, sequenced in a study of blood T cell repertoires in COVID-19. Sequencing used immunoSEQ multiplex PCR; TCRdb keeps in-frame clones, though not all of them. The sample lists around 300,000 clones, 75% to 90% occurring once. Sequenced material: PBMCs or T cells enriched from blood (not recorded which). These receptors all stem from a woman in her late teens or twenties who had recovered from COVID-19.

The chain combines TRBV7-8 with TRBJ2-3, with 10 bases fitting TRBD2. The CDR3 runs 17 residues. The V gene's germline CDR1 is SGHVS and CDR2 FQNEAQ. The trim removed 5 bases at V and 0 bases at J, leaving 8 bases unmatched. The CDR3 bases are TGTGCCAGCAGCCCGACGGGACTAGCGTTCAGCACAGATACGCAGTATTTT. Protein: CASSPTGLAFSTDTQYF.

This clone was observed once. The rearrangement links TRBV5-1 to TRBJ1-4, with 9 bases fitting TRBD1. This CDR3 is 20 amino acids long. Per the germline V gene, CDR1 is SGHRS and CDR2 is YFSETQ. The trim removed 0 bases at V and 1 base at J, leaving 13 bases unmatched. Here the CDR3 DNA reads TGCGCCAGCAGCTTGGATCCACAGGGGGCAGGGCCTGGAACTAATGAAAAACTGTTTTTT. Translated, it gives CASSLDPQGAGPGTNEKLFF.

The V gene is TRBV10-3, the J gene TRBJ2-2, with a weak D call TRBD2 (5 bases). Germline CDR1 is ENHRY and CDR2 is SYGVKD. V was cut by 0 bases and J by 6 bases, with 20 bases left in between. The CDR3 sequence is 18 residues long. The CDR3 DNA sequence: TGTGCCATCAGTGAGTCCATAGTGGAGGAATTTGTTTCCGGGGAGCTGTTTTTT. Protein product: CAISESIVEEFVSGELFF.

The chain is built from TRBV19 and TRBJ1-2, with 9 nucleotides matching TRBD1. This CDR3 has 15 amino acids. J was trimmed by 7 bases and V by 5 bases; bases with no gene match: 11. The V gene's germline CDR1 is LNHDA and CDR2 SQIVND (reference sequence). The CDR3 protein is CASSPGDRVPFGYTF. CDR3 coding DNA: TGTGCCAGTAGTCCCGGGGACAGGGTACCATTTGGCTACACCTTC.

This clone was seen ten or more times. The V call is TRBV11-2, the J call TRBJ2-2, with D possibly being TRBD2 (6 bases). CDR1 is SGHAT and CDR2 is FQNNGV in the germline V gene. Between the trimmed V and J ends, which lost 1 base and 3 bases, there was a span of 9 bases. The CDR3 runs to 15 residues. The CDR3 loop is CASSLAEGYTGELFF. The CDR3 coding sequence is TGTGCCAGCAGCTTAGCGGAGGGATACACCGGGGAGCTGTTTTTT. The full variable domain, with the rest looked up from reference TRBV11-2 and TRBJ2-2, is EAGVAQSPRYKIIEKRQSVAFWCNPISGHATLYWYQQILGQGPKLLIQFQNNGVVDDSQLPKDRFSAERLKGVDSTLKIQPAKLEDSAVYLCASSLAEGYTGELFFGEGSRLTVL.

V and J are TRBV5-8 and TRBJ2-7, with 7 bases that match TRBD1. The CDR3 sequence is 14 residues long. The J segment lost 7 bases and the V segment lost 0 bases, leaving 7 bases of the junction unmatched. CDR1 is SGHTS and CDR2 is YDEGEE in the germline V gene. The CDR3 region is CASSLEVGGGEQYF. Written as DNA, the CDR3 is TGTGCCAGCAGCTTGGAGGTAGGGGGCGGAGAGCAGTACTTC.

The chain couples TRBV9 to TRBJ2-1, with 9 nucleotides matching TRBD1. Germline CDR1 and CDR2: SGDLS and YYNGEE. This CDR3 region has 15 residues. Unmatched junction bases numbered 5, after V lost 2 bases and J lost 5 bases. CDR3 nucleotides: TGTGCCAGCAGCGTTGGGACAGGGAATCACAATGAGCAGTTCTTC. It encodes CASSVGTGNHNEQFF.

This clone was recorded only once. The rearrangement uses TRBV4-2 and TRBJ1-6; D is perhaps TRBD1 (5 bases). The CDR3 length is 16 residues. CDR1 and CDR2 from the germline V gene are LGHNA and YNFKEQ. The V gene lost 1 base and the J gene lost 9 bases, with 16 bases spanning the gap. The CDR3 protein is CASSQVVEGSGSPLHF. The CDR3 nucleotides read TGTGCCAGCAGCCAAGTCGTGGAGGGGTCCGGTTCACCCCTCCACTTT.

The chain combines TRBV25-1 with TRBJ1-3; no clear D. The CDR3 consists of 16 residues. Germline V gene lookup returns CDR1 MGHDK and CDR2 SYGVNS. Trimming pared 2 bases from V and 0 bases from J, leaving 11 bases between. Here the CDR3 reads CASSEGVVISGNTIYF. For the CDR3, the DNA is TGTGCCAGCAGTGAAGGTGTAGTTATCTCTGGAAACACCATATATTTT.

The chain combines TRBV29-1 with TRBJ1-1, with a possible D match to TRBD1 (5 bases). The germline V and J ends were trimmed by 5 bases and 4 bases, with 17 bases remaining between them. From germline, CDR1 is SQVTM and CDR2 ANQGSEA. The CDR3 is 14 residues long. The CDR3 region is CSVKIGPTVTEAFF. The CDR3 coding sequence is TGCAGCGTTAAAATAGGACCGACAGTCACTGAAGCTTTCTTT.

The chain joins TRBV28 to TRBJ1-5; D is ambiguous. Germline V CDR1 and CDR2: MDHEN, SYDVKM. The CDR3 is made up of 14 amino acids. Trimming left V 4 bases short and J 2 bases short, with 9 bases between. CDR3 region: CASSYLTGNQPQHF. The CDR3, as DNA: TGTGCCAGCAGTTATTTAACAGGCAATCAGCCCCAGCATTTT.

DNA for the CDR3: TGTGCCAGCAGCCAAGGCAACTCATACTTCTACGAGCAGTACTTC. Protein product: CASSQGNSYFYEQYF. The V gene is TRBV14, the J gene TRBJ2-7, with unresolved D. CDR3 length: 15 amino acids. Germline CDR1 SGHDN, CDR2 FVKESK. The V gene lost 1 base and the J gene lost 3 bases, with 13 bases spanning the gap.

This clone has a single count. The chain employs TRBV28 and TRBJ2-5, with 10 bases identical to TRBD2. Losses at the gene ends were 7 bases for V and 1 base for J; bases not matched to a gene: 6. Germline lookup yields CDR1 MDHEN and CDR2 SYDVKM. The CDR3 contains 15 residues. CDR3 sequence reads: CASTVAGGPQETQYF. The CDR3 region has the DNA TGTGCCAGCACCGTAGCGGGGGGCCCCCAAGAGACCCAGTACTTC.

The V call is TRBV2, the J call TRBJ2-7; 7 nucleotides line up with TRBD1. Germline assignment: CDR1 SNHLY and CDR2 FYNNEI. V was clipped by 0 bases and J by 3 bases; unmatched bases: 5. CDR3 size: 15 residues. Written as DNA, the CDR3 is TGTGCCAGCAGTGAAGCCTGGGACAGCCGCTACGAGCAGTACTTC. This codes for CASSEAWDSRYEQYF.

This clone was observed once. This chain connects TRBV28 to TRBJ2-3; 8 bases are shared with TRBD2. There are 14 residues in the CDR3. V lost 7 bases, J lost 2 bases, and 5 bases stayed unmatched. Germline V lookup: CDR1 MDHEN, CDR2 SYDVKM. The CDR3 nucleotides are TGTGCCAGCATCTCGGGGGGGGACACAGATACGCAGTATTTT. It yields the protein CASISGGDTDTQYF.

The rearrangement uses TRBV19 and TRBJ1-2, with 8 bases lining up with TRBD1. J lost 4 bases, V lost 10 bases, and 20 bases had no gene match. From germline, CDR1 is LNHDA and CDR2 SQIVND (reference sequence). The CDR3 covers 17 residues. The CDR3 DNA reads as TGTGCCACCAGAGCCGGGACAGGAGTCGTTATGGGCTATGGCTACACCTTC. It is translated as CATRAGTGVVMGYGYTF.

The chain has TRBV7-8 and TRBJ2-3; D may be TRBD2 (5 bases). The CDR3 length is 15 residues. V lost 0 bases, J lost 4 bases, and 11 bases lay in between. Germline CDR1 SGHVS, CDR2 FQNEAQ. This CDR3 reads CASSLAGFGADTQYF. In nucleotides, the CDR3 is TGTGCCAGCAGCTTAGCAGGGTTCGGGGCAGATACGCAGTATTTT. Full variable domain (outside the CDR3, taken from reference TRBV7-8 and TRBJ2-3): GAGVSQSPRYKVAKRGQDVALRCDPISGHVSLFWYQQALGQGPEFLTYFQNEAQLDKSGLPSDRFFAERPEGSVSTLKIQRTQQEDSAVYLCASSLAGFGADTQYFGPGTRLTVL.

The chain employs TRBV7-9 and TRBJ1-1; weak D call: TRBD1 (5 bases). CDR1 and CDR2 (germline): SEHNR, FQNEAQ (reference sequence). This CDR3 comprises 18 residues. V lost 7 bases and J 2 bases, leaving 26 bases between the germline ends. CDR3: CASNNPRDVAPLNTEAFF. The CDR3 nucleotides are TGTGCCAGCAACAACCCGCGGGACGTCGCACCCCTAAACACTGAAGCTTTCTTT.

This chain connects TRBV29-1 to TRBJ1-3, with 7 bases identical to TRBD1. The CDR3 length is 14 residues. With 3 bases clipped from V and 1 base from J, the junction kept 3 bases outside the gene matches. Germline V gene sequence: CDR1 SQVTM, CDR2 ANQGSEA. Here the CDR3 DNA reads TGCAGCGTTGATAGACAGGGATCTGGAAACACCATATATTTT. It yields the protein CSVDRQGSGNTIYF.

The chain uses TRBV6-6 and TRBJ1-3, with a possible D match to TRBD1 (5 bases). The CDR3 length is 16 residues. The germline V gene encodes CDR1 MNHNY and CDR2 SVGAGI (reference sequence). Between the trimmed V and J ends, which lost 2 bases and 3 bases, there was a span of 14 bases. CDR3 amino acids: CASSYQGGDLGNTIYF. The CDR3, as DNA: TGTGCCAGCAGTTACCAGGGTGGGGATCTTGGAAACACCATATATTTT.